These T cell receptor beta chains were read from a single sample in a study of blood T cell repertoires in COVID-19. Clones were read by immunoSEQ multiplex PCR, and TCRdb kept only the in-frame ones, dropping some. The table records a few hundred thousand clones, approximately 80% of them present only once. Sequencing was performed on peripheral blood. These receptors came from a woman aged 35 to 49 who had recovered from COVID-19. Both conserved end residues are part of each CDR3. Fields, in order: V gene, J gene, CDR3 length, clone size, D gene, CDR3 protein, CDR3 DNA. D genes are given only for firm matches. Only part of the rows carry a size: once, few, many, or a class if the clone is expanded.

>TRBV11-2|TRBJ1-5|15|-|-
CASSPGGEGNQPQHF
TGTGCCAGCAGCCCCGGAGGGGAAGGCAATCAGCCCCAGCATTTT
>TRBV19|TRBJ2-5|17|once|TRBD2
CASSSPPGGGLFETQYF
TGTGCCAGTAGTTCCCCCCCGGGCGGGGGGCTGTTTGAGACCCAGTACTTC
>TRBV7-7|TRBJ2-2|14|few|TRBD1
CASRPEGADGELFF
TGTGCTAGCAGGCCCGAGGGGGCCGACGGGGAGCTGTTTTTT
>TRBV28|TRBJ2-7|12|-|-
CASSFRRREQYF
TGTGCCAGCAGTTTCCGCCGGAGGGAGCAGTACTTC
>TRBV2|TRBJ1-1|10|-|-
CASSEVKTFF
TGTGCCAGCAGTGAAGTCAAAACTTTCTTT
>TRBV7-9|TRBJ1-5|14|-|-
CASSLVGVDQPQHF
TGTGCCAGCAGTCTAGTAGGGGTGGATCAGCCCCAGCATTTT
>TRBV5-4|TRBJ1-3|16|-|TRBD1
CASSPGQGVSGNTIYF
TGTGCCAGCAGCCCTGGACAGGGGGTCTCGGGAAACACCATATATTTT
>TRBV20-1|TRBJ2-1|15|-|-
CSASGGQLRNNEQFF
TGCAGTGCTAGTGGTGGACAGTTGAGGAACAATGAGCAGTTCTTC
>TRBV25-1|TRBJ2-7|15|-|TRBD1
CASSESGTGYYEQYF
TGTGCCAGCAGTGAATCAGGGACAGGGTACTACGAGCAGTACTTC
>TRBV6-5|TRBJ1-2|13|-|-
CASMDTGVYGYTF
TGTGCCAGTATGGACACGGGGGTGTATGGCTACACCTTC
>TRBV2|TRBJ1-6|15|-|-
CASSAAGEDNSPLHF
TGTGCCAGCAGTGCAGCGGGGGAGGATAATTCACCCCTCCACTTT
>TRBV9|TRBJ2-5|15|few|-
CASSVGGNGVETQYF
TGTGCCAGCAGCGTAGGAGGGAACGGGGTAGAGACCCAGTACTTC
>TRBV12-3/TRBV12-4|TRBJ2-7|12|-|-
CASSSGRYEQYF
TGTGCCAGCAGTTCCGGTCGCTACGAGCAGTACTTC
>TRBV4-1|TRBJ2-7|15|-|TRBD1
CASSQEDRGFYEQYF
TGCGCCAGCAGCCAAGAGGACAGGGGTTTTTACGAGCAGTACTTC
>TRBV2|TRBJ2-2|15|-|TRBD2
CASSPGLDNTGELFF
TGTGCCAGCAGTCCGGGACTAGATAACACCGGGGAGCTGTTTTTT
>TRBV7-8|TRBJ1-6|13|-|TRBD1
CASSDRENSPLHF
TGTGCCAGCAGCGACAGGGAGAATTCACCCCTCCACTTT
>TRBV7-9|TRBJ1-1|14|once|-
CASSLWMTREEAFF
TGTGCCAGCAGCTTATGGATGACGAGGGAGGAAGCTTTCTTT
>TRBV2|TRBJ2-5|16|once|TRBD2
CASSESGGGSGETQYF
TGTGCCAGCAGTGAATCTGGCGGGGGGTCTGGCGAGACCCAGTACTTC
>TRBV5-6|TRBJ2-1|16|many|TRBD2
CASSFLAGLTYNEQFF
TGTGCCAGCAGCTTTTTAGCGGGGCTAACCTACAATGAGCAGTTCTTC
>TRBV19|TRBJ1-2|13|-|-
CASRFPGNYGYTF
TGTGCCAGTAGGTTTCCAGGAAACTATGGCTACACCTTC
>TRBV7-8|TRBJ2-1|13|-|TRBD1
CASSLVKPGGQFF
TGTGCCAGCAGCTTAGTGAAACCAGGGGGGCAGTTCTTC
>TRBV7-6|TRBJ2-1|16|-|TRBD2
CASSSTSGVSYNEQFF
TGTGCCAGCAGCTCCACTAGCGGGGTTTCCTACAATGAGCAGTTCTTC
>TRBV28|TRBJ2-1|17|-|TRBD2
CASSYQGLAQQGNEQFF
TGTGCCAGCAGTTACCAGGGACTAGCCCAACAGGGCAATGAGCAGTTCTTC
>TRBV6-6|TRBJ2-5|14|-|TRBD1
CASSYPQGGETQYF
TGTGCCAGCAGTTACCCACAGGGGGGAGAGACCCAGTACTTC
>TRBV7-9|TRBJ2-5|15|once|-
CASSLEGQTGATQYF
TGTGCCAGCAGCTTAGAAGGCCAGACAGGAGCGACCCAGTACTTC
>TRBV6-2/TRBV6-3|TRBJ2-7|15|-|-
CASCPLAVYSYEQYF
TGTGCCAGCTGCCCCTTAGCGGTCTACTCCTACGAGCAGTACTTC
>TRBV19|TRBJ2-5|13|-|-
CASSQQNQETQYF
TGTGCCAGTAGTCAACAGAACCAAGAGACCCAGTACTTC
>TRBV5-1|TRBJ2-2|14|-|-
CASSRGINTGELFF
TGCGCCAGCAGCAGGGGGATAAACACCGGGGAGCTGTTTTTT
>TRBV7-9|TRBJ1-1|14|few|TRBD1
CASTTIQGKAEAFF
TGTGCCAGCACCACTATACAGGGGAAGGCCGAAGCTTTCTTT
>TRBV4-3|TRBJ2-5|16|-|TRBD1
CASSQDFSQGASAQYF
TGCGCCAGCAGCCAAGATTTTTCCCAGGGGGCGTCGGCGCAGTACTTC
>TRBV9|TRBJ2-3|14|-|TRBD1
CASSVQGAGDTQYF
TGTGCCAGCAGCGTACAGGGGGCAGGAGATACGCAGTATTTT
>TRBV6-6|TRBJ1-4|13|-|-
CASRTVTNEKLFF
TGTGCCAGCAGGACAGTAACTAATGAAAAACTGTTTTTT
>TRBV9|TRBJ1-6|15|once|TRBD1
CASSVVGTGNSPLHF
TGTGCCAGCAGCGTAGTCGGGACAGGGAATTCACCCCTCCACTTT
>TRBV6-5|TRBJ1-2|16|-|TRBD1
CASSYSTGGANYGYTF
TGTGCCAGCAGTTACTCGACAGGGGGCGCGAACTATGGCTACACCTTC
>TRBV3-1/TRBV3-2|TRBJ2-3|15|-|TRBD2
CASSQLAGATDTQYF
TGTGCCAGCAGTCAACTAGCGGGGGCAACAGATACGCAGTATTTT
>TRBV6-1|TRBJ2-2|17|-|TRBD1
CASSEIQSGTVTGELFF
TGTGCCAGCAGTGAAATTCAATCCGGGACAGTCACCGGGGAGCTGTTTTTT
>TRBV5-1|TRBJ2-7|16|once|TRBD2
CASSQGLAASSYEQYF
TGCGCCAGCAGCCAAGGACTAGCGGCGAGCTCCTACGAGCAGTACTTC
>TRBV6-2/TRBV6-3|TRBJ1-2|12|-|-
CASSRSGVGYTF
TGTGCCAGCAGTAGATCGGGGGTTGGCTACACCTTC
>TRBV7-8|TRBJ2-6|18|few|-
CASSPVAGALSGANVLTF
TGTGCCAGCAGCCCCGTGGCGGGGGCGCTCTCTGGGGCCAACGTCCTGACTTTC
>TRBV11-3|TRBJ2-1|17|once|TRBD1
CASSSQTGTGGLDEQFF
TGTGCCAGCAGCTCGCAAACCGGGACAGGGGGCTTAGATGAGCAGTTCTTC
>TRBV28|TRBJ1-2|12|once|-
CASRASGYGYTF
TGTGCCAGCAGGGCCTCTGGCTATGGCTACACCTTC
>TRBV10-3|TRBJ1-1|12|-|TRBD1
CAINGQGSEAFF
TGTGCCATCAATGGACAGGGATCTGAAGCTTTCTTT
>TRBV28|TRBJ2-3|18|few|TRBD1
CASSYLRSIGTGGDTQYF
TGTGCCAGCAGCTATCTTAGGTCCATCGGGACAGGGGGAGATACGCAGTATTTT
>TRBV21-1|TRBJ1-5|16|-|-
CASSKGGHRRNQPQHF
TGTGCCAGCAGCAAAGGTGGGCATCGACGCAATCAGCCCCAGCATTTT
>TRBV3-1/TRBV3-2|TRBJ2-5|17|-|TRBD2
CASSTTGLAEFQETQYF
TGTGCCAGCAGCACAACCGGGCTAGCGGAATTTCAAGAGACCCAGTACTTC
>TRBV2|TRBJ2-7|16|-|TRBD1
CASSSQGGVSSYEQYF
TGTGCCAGCAGTTCACAGGGGGGCGTTAGCTCCTACGAGCAGTACTTC
>TRBV3-1/TRBV3-2|TRBJ1-1|14|-|-
CASSQADRTVKAFF
TGTGCCAGCAGCCAGGCAGATCGGACAGTCAAAGCTTTCTTT
>TRBV29-1|TRBJ1-4|13|-|-
CSALVRGGEKLFF
TGCAGCGCGTTGGTTCGGGGGGGTGAAAAACTGTTTTTT
>TRBV4-3|TRBJ1-2|17|-|TRBD1
CASSQGQGYLRNYGYTF
TGCGCCAGCAGCCAGGGACAGGGGTATCTTCGTAACTATGGCTACACCTTC
>TRBV3-1/TRBV3-2|TRBJ1-6|20|-|TRBD1
CASSQDGGTGFRHHGSPLHF
TGTGCCAGCAGCCAAGATGGAGGGACAGGGTTCCGCCACCACGGTTCACCCCTCCACTTT
>TRBV4-3|TRBJ2-3|15|-|-
CASSQAQRATDTQYF
TGCGCCAGCAGCCAAGCGCAGCGGGCCACAGATACGCAGTATTTT
>TRBV25-1|TRBJ2-7|11|-|-
CASSDRAEQYF
TGTGCCAGCAGTGACAGGGCCGAGCAGTACTTC
>TRBV19|TRBJ1-6|16|-|TRBD1
CASSIVGTGMSSPLHF
TGTGCCAGTAGTATAGTGGGGACAGGGATGTCCTCACCCCTCCACTTT
>TRBV9|TRBJ1-1|15|-|-
CASSVLDTLNTEAFF
TGTGCCAGCAGCGTGCTGGACACCTTGAACACTGAAGCTTTCTTT
>TRBV5-8|TRBJ2-3|14|once|-
CASRSYVGTDTQYF
TGTGCCAGCAGATCTTACGTAGGCACAGATACGCAGTATTTT
>TRBV9|TRBJ2-2|15|-|TRBD1
CASRMTGFGTGELFF
TGTGCCAGCAGGATGACAGGGTTCGGCACCGGGGAGCTGTTTTTT